Following are 23 T cell receptor beta chains from one sample sequenced in a study of resident and recirculating memory T cells in vitiligo. Clones were sequenced by immunoSEQ multiplex PCR, and TCRdb holds only the in-frame ones, with some missing. This sample has 40,000 to 50,000 clones; about nine tenths occur once, and the top ten carry roughly 4.3%. Input material: blood. All receptors derive from a male donor with vitiligo.

This rearrangement joins TRBV4-1 to TRBJ2-2, with 8 positions matching TRBD2. V was clipped by 2 bases and J by 3 bases; unmatched bases: 2. The germline V gene encodes CDR1 MGHRA and CDR2 YSYEKL. This CDR3 has 15 amino acids. CDR3 DNA: TGCGCCAGCAGCCAAACGGGGGGGGACACCGGGGAGCTGTTTTTT. Protein product: CASSQTGGDTGELFF.

The CDR3 DNA follows: TGTGCCAGCAGCGTAGATTTAATGAACACTGAAGCTTTCTTT. Translated: CASSVDLMNTEAFF. The rearrangement uses TRBV9 and TRBJ1-1; D uncertain. Trimming shortened V by 0 bases and J by 0 bases, and 6 bases separated the two germline ends. CDR3 length: 14 amino acids. Germline V gene lookup returns CDR1 SGDLS and CDR2 YYNGEE.

The rearrangement joins TRBV6-1 to TRBJ1-5; 7 nucleotides line up with TRBD1. Germline CDR1 MNHNS, CDR2 SASEGT. Trimming cost V 4 bases and J 1 base; bases outside gene matches: 4. CDR3 length equals 15 residues. The CDR3, as DNA: TGTGCCAGCAGTGGGATGACAGGGAGCAATCAGCCCCAGCATTTT. Protein sequence: CASSGMTGSNQPQHF.

The table lists this clone with a few counts. This chain connects TRBV7-3 to TRBJ1-6, with TRBD1 identical over 9 bases. This CDR3 has 14 amino acids. V gave up 5 bases and J gave up 9 bases; unmatched junction bases: 5. The germline V gene encodes CDR1 SGHTA and CDR2 FQGTGA. The CDR3 nucleotides read TGTGCCAGCAGCACAACAGGGGGCCGTTCACCCCTCCACTTT. It translates to CASSTTGGRSPLHF.

This clone was found once. The chain combines TRBV18 with TRBJ2-1; TRBD1 might be the D (6 bases). CDR1 is KGHSH, CDR2 LQKENI, per germline. This CDR3 is 17 amino acids long. V was cut by 2 bases and J by 5 bases, with 19 bases left in between. CDR3 nucleotides: TGTGCCAGCTCACCAACGGAATATAGGGGACATGACAATGAGCAGTTCTTC. Protein product: CASSPTEYRGHDNEQFF.

The genes are TRBV19 and TRBJ1-2, with 7 bases lining up with TRBD1. The V gene end was trimmed by 10 bases and the J gene end by 2 bases; junction bases not matched to a gene: 10. The CDR3 is 14 amino acids. Germline CDR1 and CDR2: LNHDA and SQIVND (reference sequence). As DNA, the CDR3 is TGTGCCACACAAAGGCTACAGGGGAACTATGGCTACACCTTC. It yields the protein CATQRLQGNYGYTF.

V is TRBV28 and J is TRBJ1-3; D is ambiguous. The CDR3 has 14 amino acids. Germline V gives CDR1 MDHEN, CDR2 SYDVKM. The ends were cut back, 5 bases at V and 3 bases at J, with 11 bases in the middle. The CDR3: CASSRGGGGNTIYF. DNA of the CDR3: TGTGCCAGCAGTCGAGGAGGCGGTGGAAACACCATATATTTT.

In DNA, the CDR3 is TGTGCCAGCAGTCCGCAGGGGGGAGCTGAAGCTTTCTTT. It translates to CASSPQGGAEAFF. This chain uses TRBV5-4 with TRBJ1-1; TRBD1 matches at 7 bases. Looked up from germline, CDR1 is SGHNT and CDR2 is YYREEE (reference sequence). This CDR3 has 13 residues. V shed 5 bases, J shed 6 bases, and the junction held 7 bases outside the gene matches.

CDR3 sequence reads: CASSGNRGIEAFF. DNA of the CDR3: TGTGCCAGCAGTGGGAACAGGGGGATCGAAGCTTTCTTT. The chain has TRBV6-6 and TRBJ1-1; 8 bases map to TRBD1. The V and J ends lost 5 bases and 8 bases, in that order; junction bases with no gene match: 7. In germline, CDR1 is MNHNY, CDR2 SVGAGI (reference sequence). This CDR3 comprises 13 residues.

This CDR3 is CASRGGEETQYF. CDR3 coding DNA: TGTGCCAGCCGCGGGGGGGAAGAGACCCAGTACTTC. This chain connects TRBV6-6 to TRBJ2-5; 9 nucleotides agree with TRBD2. Germline CDR1 and CDR2: MNHNY and SVGAGI (reference sequence). J lost 3 bases, V lost 8 bases, and 1 base had no gene match. This CDR3 spans 12 amino acids.

The chain recombines TRBV11-2 with TRBJ2-5; 11 bases are a match to TRBD2. The ends lost 5 bases at V and 2 bases at J; junction bases unmatched: 7. CDR3 length equals 16 residues. CDR1 is SGHAT and CDR2 is FQNNGV in the germline V gene. In nucleotides, the CDR3 is TGTGCCAGCAGCCATTGGGCTAGCGGGGGGCAAGAGACCCAGTACTTC. Encoded protein: CASSHWASGGQETQYF.

The V call is TRBV7-9, the J call TRBJ1-5, with D hard to call. Trimming stripped 5 bases from V and 6 bases from J, with 8 bases between. CDR3 length: 12 amino acids. Germline V gene data show CDR1 as SEHNR and CDR2 as FQNEAQ (reference sequence). As DNA, the CDR3 is TGTGCCAGCAGCCGCGAGGGTCAGCCCCAGCATTTT. This gives the protein CASSREGQPQHF.

This clone was recorded only once. The J gene is TRBJ2-5, the V gene TRBV6-6; D is possibly TRBD2 (6 bases). The V end lost 7 bases, the J end lost 5 bases, and 20 bases lay between the germline ends. CDR3 size: 15 residues. Germline loops: CDR1 MNHNY, CDR2 SVGAGI (reference sequence). The CDR3 loop is CASITNPAGVETQYF. CDR3 DNA: TGTGCCAGCATCACAAACCCAGCGGGTGTTGAGACCCAGTACTTC.

V usage is TRBV9 and J usage is TRBJ2-2, with 8 bases matching TRBD2. In germline, CDR1 is SGDLS, CDR2 YYNGEE. J lost 4 bases, V lost 2 bases, and 4 bases had no gene match. This CDR3 is 15 amino acids long. The CDR3 loop reads CASSVSGALTGELFF. CDR3 coding DNA: TGTGCCAGCAGCGTTAGCGGGGCACTCACCGGGGAGCTGTTTTTT.

The CDR3 DNA reads TGTGCCAGCAGCTTAGCAACGGGGGACACCGGGGAGCTGTTTTTT. Encoded protein: CASSLATGDTGELFF. V usage is TRBV7-8 and J usage is TRBJ2-2; D is possibly TRBD2 (6 bases). The germline gives CDR1 SGHVS, CDR2 FQNEAQ. The CDR3 is 15 residues long. V lost 0 bases and J lost 3, with 8 bases in between. Full variable domain (remainder filled in from reference TRBV7-8 and TRBJ2-2): GAGVSQSPRYKVAKRGQDVALRCDPISGHVSLFWYQQALGQGPEFLTYFQNEAQLDKSGLPSDRFFAERPEGSVSTLKIQRTQQEDSAVYLCASSLATGDTGELFFGEGSRLTVL.

Only one count was recorded for this clone. The chain's CDR3 is CSASRVETQYF. CDR3 DNA: TGCAGTGCTAGCAGGGTGGAGACCCAGTACTTC. This sequence joins TRBV20-1 and TRBJ2-5; tentative D call: TRBD1 (5 bases). Germline V gene sequence: CDR1 DFQATT, CDR2 SNEGSKA (reference sequence). This CDR3 has 11 residues. V was shortened by 3 bases and J by 5 bases, with 7 bases between the two germline ends.

J is TRBJ2-1 and V is TRBV6-6; 10 nucleotides match TRBD2. This CDR3 has 15 amino acids. Germline V gene lookup returns CDR1 MNHNY and CDR2 SVGAGI (reference sequence). V dropped 6 bases and J dropped 3; count of bases not matched to a gene: 5. The CDR3 nucleotides are TGTGCCAGCAGACCTAGCGGGGGCTACTACAATGAGCAGTTCTTC. Translating it yields CASRPSGGYYNEQFF.

The chain couples TRBV7-9 to TRBJ2-7; 8 positions match TRBD2. In germline, CDR1 is SEHNR, CDR2 FQNEAQ (reference sequence). After removal of 6 bases from V and 7 bases from J, the junction contained 17 bases not matched to a gene. This CDR3 comprises 16 residues. CDR3 residues: CASSHVVGTRGLEQYF. The DNA of the CDR3 is TGTGCCAGCAGTCATGTGGTTGGGACTAGGGGGTTGGAGCAGTACTTC.

The chain joins TRBV5-6 to TRBJ2-7; a weak D match, TRBD2 (6 bases). The CDR3 has 15 amino acids. Germline lookup yields CDR1 SGHDT and CDR2 YYEEEE. V was pared by 2 bases and J by 7 bases, with 19 bases between. DNA for the CDR3: TGTGCCAGCAGCTTACCACGGGGGAACTACGAGGAGCAGTACTTC. Amino acids: CASSLPRGNYEEQYF.

The chain combines TRBV2 with TRBJ1-2; 9 bases match TRBD1. With V trimmed by 7 bases and J by 3 bases, 9 bases remained unmatched. The CDR3 extends over 15 amino acids. CDR1 and CDR2 from the germline V gene are SNHLY and FYNNEI. CDR3 region: CASTLTRQGDYGYTF. Written as DNA, the CDR3 is TGTGCCAGCACCCTAACGAGACAGGGGGACTATGGCTACACCTTC.

This chain joins TRBV30 and TRBJ2-4; 7 bases are shared with TRBD1. CDR1 and CDR2 from the germline V gene are GTSNPN and SVGIG (reference sequence). The length of the CDR3 is 15 residues. Trimming at V came to 1 base and at J to 3 bases, leaving 6 bases not matched to a gene. CDR3 in amino acids: CAWSGMGQNKNIQYF. The CDR3 region has the DNA TGTGCCTGGAGTGGAATGGGACAGAACAAAAACATTCAGTACTTC. Looking up the rest from reference TRBV30 and TRBJ2-4 gives the full variable domain: SQTIHQWPATLVQPVGSPLSLECTVEGTSNPNLYWYRQAAGRGLQLLFYSVGIGQISSEVPQNLSASRPQDRQFILSSKKLLLSDSGFYLCAWSGMGQNKNIQYFGAGTRLSVL.

The V gene is TRBV19, the J gene TRBJ1-5, with D uncertain. Between the trimmed V and J ends, which lost 3 bases and 4 bases, there was a span of 16 bases. Looked up from germline, CDR1 is LNHDA and CDR2 is SQIVND (reference sequence). This CDR3 region has 16 residues. This chain's CDR3 is CASSIFGGRRNQPQHF. CDR3 bases: TGTGCCAGTAGTATCTTTGGCGGCAGAAGAAATCAGCCCCAGCATTTT.

The gene calls are TRBV13 and TRBJ1-3, with TRBD1 as a possible D gene (6 bases). CDR3 length equals 16 residues. Germline V CDR1 and CDR2: PRHDT, FYEKMQ (reference sequence). V lost 4 bases, J lost 4 bases, and 17 bases lay in between. The CDR3 here is CASSSLGRGEGNTIYF. In nucleotides, the CDR3 is TGTGCCAGCAGCTCATTAGGCAGGGGCGAAGGAAACACCATATATTTT.